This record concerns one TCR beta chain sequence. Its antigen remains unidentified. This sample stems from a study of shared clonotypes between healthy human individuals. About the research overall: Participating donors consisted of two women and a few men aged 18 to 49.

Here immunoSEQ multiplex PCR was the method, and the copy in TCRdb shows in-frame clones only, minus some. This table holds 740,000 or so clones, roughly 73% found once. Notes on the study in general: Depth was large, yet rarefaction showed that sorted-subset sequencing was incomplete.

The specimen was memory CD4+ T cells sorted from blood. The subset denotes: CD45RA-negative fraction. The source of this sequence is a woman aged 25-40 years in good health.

CDR3 amino acids: CASRTGNYGYTF. CDR3 bases: TGTGCCAGCAGGACAGGAAACTATGGCTACACCTTC. V gene TRBV27 combines with J gene TRBJ1-2; perhaps TRBD1 as D (6 bases). CDR1 is MNHEY, CDR2 SMNVEV, per germline (reference sequence). The CDR3 runs 12 residues. The V end lost 6 bases, the J end lost 2 bases, and 7 bases lay between the germline ends.